The 18 T cell receptor beta chains given below trace back to one sample, sequenced in a study of technical replicates of blood from a handful of donors. Clones were sequenced by immunoSEQ multiplex PCR, and TCRdb holds only the in-frame ones, with some missing. Of about 14,000 clones listed, roughly 80% are singletons. Sequenced sample: PBMCs. The origin of the receptors is a human donor in good health.

J is TRBJ2-1 and V is TRBV30; 7 nucleotides align to TRBD2. Per germline, CDR1 GTSNPN and CDR2 SVGIG (reference sequence). With V trimmed by 2 bases and J by 10 bases, 14 bases remained unmatched. The CDR3 length is 15 residues. CDR3 amino acids: CAWSSPSGIGREQFF. CDR3 coding DNA: TGTGCCTGGAGTTCTCCTAGCGGTATCGGTCGAGAGCAGTTCTTC.

V usage is TRBV27 and J usage is TRBJ2-1; 8 positions match TRBD1. Per the germline V gene, CDR1 is MNHEY and CDR2 is SMNVEV (reference sequence). J lost 5 bases, V lost 3 bases, and 6 bases had no gene match. This CDR3 is built from 15 residues. Here the CDR3 DNA reads TGTGCCAGCAGTTTTTCGACAGGGGAACACAATGAGCAGTTCTTC. Encoded protein: CASSFSTGEHNEQFF.

The gene calls are TRBV6-5 and TRBJ1-5; D gene unclear. V lost 0 bases to trimming and J lost 7 bases, with 10 bases between them. Germline V gene data show CDR1 as MNHEY and CDR2 as SVGAGI. This CDR3 has 14 amino acids. CDR3 nucleotides: TGTGCCAGCAGTTACTCGAACATCGGGCAGCCCCAGCATTTT. Translating it yields CASSYSNIGQPQHF.

This chain connects TRBV27 to TRBJ1-3, with D uncertain. The V gene lost 5 bases and the J gene lost 0 bases, with 5 bases spanning the gap. CDR1 and CDR2 from the germline V gene are MNHEY and SMNVEV (reference sequence). The CDR3 runs 13 residues. The DNA of the CDR3 is TGTGCCAGCAGTACAGTCTCTGGAAACACCATATATTTT. As protein: CASSTVSGNTIYF.

This clone was counted once. CDR3 protein: CASRTGGSAQPQHF. CDR3 DNA: TGTGCCAGTAGGACAGGGGGATCGGCTCAGCCCCAGCATTTT. The chain combines TRBV27 with TRBJ1-5; 10 bases agree with TRBD1. Germline CDR1 MNHEY, CDR2 SMNVEV (reference sequence). The CDR3 is 14 residues long. After removal of 9 bases from V and 6 bases from J, the junction contained 8 bases not matched to a gene.

This clone was detected once. This chain joins TRBV11-2 and TRBJ2-3; 8 nucleotides agree with TRBD2. This CDR3 has 15 residues. After removal of 5 bases from V and 4 bases from J, the junction contained 8 bases not matched to a gene. The germline V gene encodes CDR1 SGHAT and CDR2 FQNNGV. The CDR3 is CASSRGGHGADTQYF. CDR3 coding DNA: TGTGCCAGCAGCCGCGGGGGGCACGGCGCAGATACGCAGTATTTT.

V gene TRBV15 combines with J gene TRBJ2-3; 8 bases agree with TRBD2. V lost 0 bases to trimming and J lost 0 bases; unmatched junction nucleotides: 5. From germline, CDR1 is LNHNV and CDR2 YYDKDF (reference sequence). CDR3 length: 17 residues. The CDR3 DNA reads TGTGCCACCAGCAGAGATTCTAGCGGGTCTAGCACAGATACGCAGTATTTT. This sequence encodes CATSRDSSGSSTDTQYF.

The chain employs TRBV5-1 and TRBJ1-4, with 8 bases lining up with TRBD1. CDR3 length: 14 residues. The V and J ends lost 7 bases and 8 bases, in that order; junction bases with no gene match: 10. CDR1 SGHRS and CDR2 YFSETQ come from the germline V gene. The CDR3 DNA is TGCGCCAGCGCTCTTGGACAGGGTGGGGAAAAACTGTTTTTT. This encodes CASALGQGGEKLFF.

This clone was detected once. The CDR3 region has the DNA TGTGCCAGCAGCTTACCCGGGGGGACCGGCACAGATACGCAGTATTTT. This encodes CASSLPGGTGTDTQYF. The chain couples TRBV7-8 to TRBJ2-3; 7 nucleotides agree with TRBD2. In germline, CDR1 is SGHVS, CDR2 FQNEAQ. V trimming: 2 bases; J trimming: 1 base; junction bases outside the gene matches: 6. CDR3 length: 16 residues.

The chain uses TRBV29-1 and TRBJ2-5; 9 nucleotides match TRBD1. CDR1 is SQVTM and CDR2 is ANQGSEA in the germline V gene. Trimming removed 4 bases from V and 7 bases from J; junction bases left unmatched: 4. The CDR3 is made up of 12 amino acids. The CDR3 loop reads CSVGQGGGTQYF. Written as DNA, the CDR3 is TGCAGCGTTGGACAGGGGGGAGGGACCCAGTACTTC.

The rearrangement links TRBV2 to TRBJ1-5, with 9 nucleotides matching TRBD1. CDR1 SNHLY and CDR2 FYNNEI come from the germline V gene. Trimming at V came to 4 bases and at J to 4 bases, leaving 5 bases not matched to a gene. The CDR3 has 15 residues. CDR3 region: CASSVWTGENQPQHF. The DNA of the CDR3 is TGTGCCAGCAGTGTTTGGACAGGGGAAAATCAGCCCCAGCATTTT.

In this sample, this clone turned up once. The V and J genes are TRBV5-1 and TRBJ1-2; perhaps TRBD1 as D (5 bases). Trimming cost V 1 base and J 10 bases, with 14 bases left between them. The CDR3 covers 13 residues. Germline V lookup: CDR1 SGHRS, CDR2 YFSETQ. This CDR3 reads CASSLPGKPVYTF. CDR3 in DNA: TGCGCCAGCAGCTTGCCAGGGAAGCCGGTCTACACCTTC.

The V call is TRBV5-5, the J call TRBJ1-5, with 8 bases aligning to TRBD1. CDR1 and CDR2 from the germline V gene are SGHKS and YYEKEE (reference sequence). V gave up 4 bases and J gave up 3 bases; unmatched junction bases: 6. The CDR3 has 15 residues. The CDR3: CASSALTGDNQPQHF. Here the CDR3 DNA reads TGTGCCAGCAGCGCCCTGACAGGGGACAATCAGCCCCAGCATTTT.

This clone occurred a few times. This sequence joins TRBV12-5 and TRBJ2-6; weak D call: TRBD2 (5 bases). V was cut by 2 bases and J by 1 base, with 18 bases left in between. Germline V gene data show CDR1 as LGHNT and CDR2 as FRNRAP. This CDR3 is 19 amino acids long. The CDR3 nucleotides are TGTGCTAGTGGTTTGTTGACGCCAGGCGGGTTTTCTGGGGCCAACGTCCTGACTTTC. Its protein is CASGLLTPGGFSGANVLTF.

The CDR3 sequence is CASTPGGVTNEKLFF. The CDR3 nucleotides are TGTGCCAGCACCCCCGGGGGGGTGACTAATGAAAAACTGTTTTTT. The gene calls are TRBV28 and TRBJ1-4; tentative D call: TRBD1 (5 bases). Trimming left V 7 bases short and J 2 bases short, with 14 bases between. The CDR3 covers 15 residues. Germline V CDR1 and CDR2: MDHEN, SYDVKM.

The chain has TRBV7-8 and TRBJ2-7, with 10 bases matching TRBD1. Germline V lookup: CDR1 SGHVS, CDR2 FQNEAQ. The CDR3 has 13 amino acids. The junction had 0 bases not matched to a gene; V was cut back by 3 bases and J by 4 bases. CDR3 sequence (DNA): TGTGCCAGCAGCTTGGACAGGGGGTACGAGCAGTACTTC. Translating it yields CASSLDRGYEQYF.

The chain combines TRBV19 with TRBJ2-7; D gene ambiguous. Trimming shortened V by 1 base and J by 0 bases, and 7 bases separated the two germline ends. This CDR3 region has 14 residues. Germline lookup yields CDR1 LNHDA and CDR2 SQIVND (reference sequence). The CDR3 coding sequence is TGTGCCAGTAGTATAGGCGGTAGCTCCTACGAGCAGTACTTC. Protein product: CASSIGGSSYEQYF. The variable domain in full, completed from reference TRBV19 and TRBJ2-7, reads DGGITQSPKYLFRKEGQNVTLSCEQNLNHDAMYWYRQDPGQGLRLIYYSQIVNDFQKGDIAEGYSVSREKKESFPLTVTSAQKNPTAFYLCASSIGGSSYEQYFGPGTRLTVT.

This chain joins TRBV27 and TRBJ2-1; 13 bases agree with TRBD2. In germline, CDR1 is MNHEY, CDR2 SMNVEV (reference sequence). The J segment lost 8 bases and the V segment lost 1 base, leaving 14 bases of the junction unmatched. This CDR3 is built from 19 residues. DNA of the CDR3: TGTGCCAGCAGTTTATTCGGACTAGCGGGAGAGTGGGGAAGGGATGAGCAGTTCTTC. As protein: CASSLFGLAGEWGRDEQFF.